Only a few counts were recorded for the clone carrying this T cell receptor beta chain. The CDR3 length is 14 residues. The ends were cut back, 8 bases at V and 4 bases at J, with 14 bases in the middle. The data originate from a study of blood T cell repertoires in COVID-19. Study details: PBMCs, B-cell-depleted T cells, or T cells provided the cDNA or gDNA that made up the material.

This table comes from immunoSEQ multiplex PCR, and its TCRdb copy is limited to in-frame clones, with some not included. The top ten hold 3% to 4% of the sample, which has approximately 210,000 clones, approximately 81% seen once. Sequenced: peripheral blood. The receptor comes from an elderly woman with acute or convalescent COVID-19. This chain links TRBV23-1 with TRBJ2-2; D ambiguous. TRBV23-1 is flagged as an ORF with uncertain function. CDR3 bases: TGCGCCAGCCGGATAGACTCGTGCACCGGGGAGCTGTTTTTT. It specifies CASRIDSCTGELFF.